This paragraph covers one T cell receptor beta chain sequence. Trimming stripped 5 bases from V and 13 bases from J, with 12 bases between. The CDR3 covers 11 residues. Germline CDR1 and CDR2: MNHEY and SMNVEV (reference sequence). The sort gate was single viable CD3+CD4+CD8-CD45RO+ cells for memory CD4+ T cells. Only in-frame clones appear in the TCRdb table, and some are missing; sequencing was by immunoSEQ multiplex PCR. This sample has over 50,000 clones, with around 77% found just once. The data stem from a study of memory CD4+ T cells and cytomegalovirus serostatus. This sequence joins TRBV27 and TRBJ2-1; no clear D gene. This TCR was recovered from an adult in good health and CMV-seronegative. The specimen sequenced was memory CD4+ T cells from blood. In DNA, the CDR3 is TGTGCCAGCAGTCAGCAATCGTCTCAGTTCTTC. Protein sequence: CASSQQSSQFF.